Sequencing of this TCR beta chain was carried out in a study of immunodeficiency (dated by TCRdb to about 2019). About the investigation overall: To search for oligoclonality and VDJ recombination defects, the researchers carried out a repertoire analysis.

With respect to this clone: Its antigen is currently not known. Base qualities were left out, and no much larger clone turns up one base away.

The CDR3 measures 14 amino acids from cysteine to phenylalanine. Only the CDR3 DNA is retained, 42 bases long and in frame from the first base. Trimming removed 0 bases from V and 5 bases from J; the gene matches leave 3 bases unexplained. In the germline V gene (reference sequence), CDR1 corresponds to PRHDT and CDR2 to FYEKMQ. Genomic DNA was isolated using the QIAamp DNA Blood Mini Kit and then sent out for immunoSEQ repertoire analysis. Multiplex PCR was used to amplify CDR3 regions from a standard amount of genomic DNA template. The PCR products underwent sequencing on an Illumina platform. Regarding the original processing steps: Alignment of sequences was done against a reference, and the V, D and J gene definitions came from IMGT. Closely related sequences were merged by a nearest-neighbor clustering algorithm so that PCR and sequencing errors were removed. V, D and J usage in productive unique and total sequences was analyzed using ImmunoSEQ Analyzer tools and R version 3.6.1. Entries here come from immuneACCESS through TCRdb and include only in-frame sequences with V and J called. Some clones fail to appear in such tables; in the studies checked, an unresolved V gene covers under half of the shortfall, and the cause of the remainder is unknown. V and J calls and clone size are given by that table; D and trimming were obtained from the DNA. The sample table holds roughly 1,100 clones, of which nearly 95% were seen once. Roughly 1.5% of the sample is held by the ten biggest clonotypes.

CD3+CD8+ T cells were sorted from fresh PBMCs before TCR sequencing. The study at large found these results: Entropy comparisons showed n=3 (open circles) for patients versus healthy controls; a thymic development effect was only suggested as possible. Based on top-100 and total clonotype frequencies, severe oligoclonality was found in patient CD8+ T cells but not in patient CD4+ T cells. Restricted TRB V-J pairing and lower productive entropy were observed in patient CD8+ T cells compared with control CD8+ T cells.

This TCR was sampled from a female donor. Sequencing was carried out using CD8+ T cells from blood. The rearranged chain carries TRBV13 and TRBJ1-2, with TRBD1 matching 7 junction bases. Read as DNA, the sequence is TGTGCCAGCAGCTTAGGGGACAGGCCTTATGGCTACACCTTC. Its amino acids are CASSLGDRPYGYTF. Joined to the reference TRBV13 and TRBJ1-2 proteins, this CDR3 gives the full variable domain: AAGVIQSPRHLIKEKRETATLKCYPIPRHDTVYWYQQGPGQDPQFLISFYEKMQSDKGSIPDRFSAQQFSDYHSELNMSSLELGDSALYFCASSLGDRPYGYTFGSGTRLTVV.